The rows below give T cell receptor beta chains drawn from one sample of a study of T cells after posttransplantation cyclophosphamide. Some clones are missing from TCRdb's copy, which holds only in-frame ones; the method was immunoSEQ multiplex PCR. The sample holds 30,000 to 45,000 clones; more than 70% are singletons and the top ten take roughly 8.3%. This specimen was CD4+ T cells sorted from blood, taken around 2,000 days after a stem cell transplant with posttransplant cyclophosphamide. These receptors were obtained from a female patient in her 40s who received an allogeneic stem cell transplant from a related donor, was CMV-positive, and had no GVHD. The graft donor may be the source of some T cells. Each CDR3 is given with its conserved first and last residue. The D gene is left open where the match is weak. Rows may omit the clone size; those that give it use once, few, many or a size class.

D gene | clone size | J gene | V gene | CDR3 protein | CDR3 DNA
TRBD1 | NA | TRBJ1-1 | TRBV18 | CASSFRDRGFTEAFF | TGTGCCAGCTCATTCCGGGACAGGGGCTTCACTGAAGCTTTCTTT
NA | NA | TRBJ1-2 | TRBV10-1 | CASSDRIDYGYTF | TGCGCCAGCAGCGACAGAATCGACTATGGCTACACCTTC
NA | NA | TRBJ1-2 | TRBV20-1 | CSANGGSGYTF | TGCAGTGCTAACGGGGGGTCTGGCTACACCTTC
TRBD2 | NA | TRBJ2-3 | TRBV7-8 | CASSPRTSGGFTDTQYF | TGTGCCAGCAGCCCCCGGACTAGCGGGGGGTTTACAGATACGCAGTATTTT
TRBD2 | NA | TRBJ2-1 | TRBV6-4 | CASSDSRGGLSEQFF | TGTGCCAGCAGTGACTCACGGGGGGGCCTCTCTGAGCAGTTCTTC
TRBD2 | NA | TRBJ2-2 | TRBV7-2 | CASTGLAGGHGELFF | TGTGCCAGCACCGGACTAGCGGGGGGCCACGGGGAGCTGTTTTTT
NA | NA | TRBJ1-1 | TRBV7-8 | CASSSVRALNTEAFF | TGTGCCAGCAGCTCCGTCCGAGCCCTGAACACTGAAGCTTTCTTT
TRBD1 | NA | TRBJ1-2 | TRBV2 | CASSLGQGLGIYGYTF | TGTGCCAGCAGTCTCGGACAGGGCCTAGGAATCTATGGCTACACCTTC
NA | NA | TRBJ1-3 | TRBV14 | CASSQEGIAGNTIYF | TGTGCCAGCAGCCAAGAGGGCATTGCTGGAAACACCATATATTTT
NA | NA | TRBJ1-2 | TRBV28 | CASSLQLTGYTF | TGTGCCAGCAGTTTACAGTTAACTGGCTACACCTTC
NA | NA | TRBJ1-1 | TRBV5-1 | CASSLAGRGTEAFF | TGCGCCAGCAGCTTGGCAGGGCGGGGAACTGAAGCTTTCTTT
NA | NA | TRBJ2-7 | TRBV4-1 | CASSVTWDNSYEQYF | TGCGCCAGCAGTGTAACGTGGGACAATTCCTACGAGCAGTACTTC
NA | NA | TRBJ2-7 | TRBV19 | CASSGGRPYEQYF | TGTGCCAGTAGCGGGGGGCGCCCCTACGAGCAGTACTTC
TRBD2 | NA | TRBJ2-2 | TRBV4-2 | CASSSHSGGVNTGELFF | TGTGCCAGCAGCTCCCATAGCGGGGGGGTTAACACCGGGGAGCTGTTTTTT
TRBD1 | few | TRBJ2-7 | TRBV27 | CASSSYPGTGDDEQYF | TGTGCCAGCAGTTCCTACCCCGGGACAGGGGATGACGAGCAGTACTTC
NA | once | TRBJ2-3 | TRBV5-1 | CASSAFGQFTDTQYF | TGCGCCAGCAGCGCATTCGGACAGTTCACAGATACGCAGTATTTT
TRBD2 | NA | TRBJ2-1 | TRBV4-2 | CASSRAGGLKSYNEQFF | TGTGCCAGCAGCCGGGCGGGGGGCTTGAAATCCTACAATGAGCAGTTCTTC
NA | NA | TRBJ1-1 | TRBV5-5 | CASSVTGNTEAFF | TGTGCCAGCAGCGTGACAGGTAACACTGAAGCTTTCTTT
NA | NA | TRBJ1-4 | TRBV28 | CASSSRGVSEKLFF | TGTGCCAGCAGTTCCAGGGGAGTAAGTGAAAAACTGTTTTTT
TRBD1 | NA | TRBJ2-7 | TRBV4-1 | CASSQVLGTGPAEQYF | TGCGCCAGCAGCCAAGTTTTAGGGACAGGGCCCGCCGAGCAGTACTTC
NA | NA | TRBJ2-3 | TRBV9 | CASRGGGSTDTQYF | TGTGCCAGCAGAGGAGGTGGGAGCACAGATACGCAGTATTTT
TRBD1 | once | TRBJ2-5 | TRBV5-4 | CASSPGQGAVQETQYF | TGTGCCAGCAGCCCCGGACAGGGGGCCGTACAAGAGACCCAGTACTTC
NA | NA | TRBJ1-2 | TRBV5-1 | CASSLALPGRGFYGYTF | TGCGCCAGCAGCTTGGCCCTACCAGGGCGAGGATTCTATGGCTACACCTTC
NA | NA | TRBJ2-4 | TRBV7-9 | CASSSYGIQYF | TGTGCCAGCAGTTCCTATGGCATTCAGTACTTC
TRBD1 | NA | TRBJ1-6 | TRBV9 | CASSAGQNNSPLHF | TGTGCCAGCAGTGCGGGACAGAATAATTCACCCCTCCACTTT
TRBD1 | NA | TRBJ2-1 | TRBV10-3 | CAINPGQGSGWEQFF | TGTGCCATCAACCCGGGACAGGGGTCGGGATGGGAGCAGTTCTTC
TRBD1 | few | TRBJ2-7 | TRBV10-2 | CASGDRYEQYF | TGCGCCAGTGGGGACAGGTACGAGCAGTACTTC
NA | NA | TRBJ1-1 | TRBV18 | CASSPDSLNTEAFF | TGTGCCAGCTCACCGGACAGTCTGAACACTGAAGCTTTCTTT
NA | NA | TRBJ2-7 | TRBV19 | CASSTSGAYEQYF | TGTGCCAGTAGTACCTCCGGGGCCTACGAGCAGTACTTC
NA | NA | TRBJ2-7 | TRBV11-1 | CASSHPRAKGSYEQYF | TGTGCCAGCAGCCACCCTAGAGCGAAAGGATCCTACGAGCAGTACTTC
NA | NA | TRBJ1-1 | TRBV19 | CASSYRAEGTEAFF | TGTGCCAGTAGTTATAGGGCCGAGGGAACTGAAGCTTTCTTT